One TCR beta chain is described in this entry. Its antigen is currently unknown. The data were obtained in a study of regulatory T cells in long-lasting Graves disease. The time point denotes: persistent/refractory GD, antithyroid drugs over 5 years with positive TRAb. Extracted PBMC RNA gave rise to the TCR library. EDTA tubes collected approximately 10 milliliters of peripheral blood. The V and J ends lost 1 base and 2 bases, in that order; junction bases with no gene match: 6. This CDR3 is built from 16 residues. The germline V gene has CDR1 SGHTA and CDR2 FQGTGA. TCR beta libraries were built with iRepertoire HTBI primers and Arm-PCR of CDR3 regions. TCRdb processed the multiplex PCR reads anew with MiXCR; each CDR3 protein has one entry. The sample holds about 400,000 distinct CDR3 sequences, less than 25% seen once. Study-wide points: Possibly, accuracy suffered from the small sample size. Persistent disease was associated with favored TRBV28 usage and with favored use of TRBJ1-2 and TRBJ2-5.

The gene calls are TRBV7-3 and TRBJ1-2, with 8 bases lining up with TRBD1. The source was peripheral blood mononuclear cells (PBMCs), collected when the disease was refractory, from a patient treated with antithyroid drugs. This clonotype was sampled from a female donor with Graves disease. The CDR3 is CASSLIWAGGNYGYTF. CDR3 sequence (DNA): TGTGCCAGCAGCTTAATCTGGGCAGGGGGCAACTATGGCTACACCTTC. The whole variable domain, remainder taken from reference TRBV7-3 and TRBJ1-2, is GAGVSQTPSNKVTEKGKYVELRCDPISGHTALYWYRQSLGQGPEFLIYFQGTGAADDSGLPNDRFFAVRPEGSVSTLKIQRTERGDSAVYLCASSLIWAGGNYGYTFGSGTRLTVV.